One sample yielded the 25 T cell receptor beta chains listed below, sequenced in a study of cytomegalovirus exposure and HLA in healthy donors. PCR involved 60 Vbeta and 13 Jbeta primers. Clones were read by immunoSEQ multiplex PCR, and TCRdb kept only the in-frame ones, dropping some. The data contain some 150,000 clones, roughly 77% of them singletons. The sequencing input was PBMCs. Receptor source: a human donor in good health.

The CDR3 here is CAISEREDTEAFF. CDR3 DNA sequence: TGTGCCATCAGTGAGAGGGAGGACACTGAAGCTTTCTTT. The V gene is TRBV10-3, the J gene TRBJ1-1; D is ambiguous. Germline CDR1 is ENHRY and CDR2 is SYGVKD. The CDR3 has 13 residues. V was cut by 2 bases and J by 3 bases, with 7 bases left in between.

This clone is a singleton in its sample. This chain uses TRBV4-2 with TRBJ2-6; 10 bases agree with TRBD2. CDR3 length equals 17 residues. The germline gives CDR1 LGHNA, CDR2 YNFKEQ. V lost 4 bases, J lost 0 bases, and 3 bases stayed unmatched. CDR3 protein: CASSRLAGLSGANVLTF. The CDR3 nucleotides are TGTGCCAGCAGCCGACTAGCGGGCCTCTCTGGGGCCAACGTCCTGACTTTC.

CDR3: CASSLGREGGGANTGELFF. The DNA for the CDR3 is TGTGCCAGCAGCTTAGGGAGAGAAGGAGGGGGCGCGAACACCGGGGAGCTGTTTTTT. The V call is TRBV11-2, the J call TRBJ2-2; TRBD1 might be the D (7 bases). Germline lookup yields CDR1 SGHAT and CDR2 FQNNGV. The CDR3 is made up of 19 amino acids. Trimming cost V 1 base and J 0 bases, with 18 bases left between them.

V and J are TRBV27 and TRBJ2-1; D is ambiguous. CDR1 and CDR2 (germline): MNHEY, SMNVEV (reference sequence). CDR3 size: 15 residues. The V and J ends lost 6 bases and 3 bases respectively, with 15 bases between them. CDR3 sequence: CASSLRLGIYNEQFF. CDR3 DNA: TGTGCCAGCAGCCTCCGACTCGGTATCTACAATGAGCAGTTCTTC.

The rearrangement links TRBV19 to TRBJ1-1; TRBD1 might be the D (6 bases). Trimming pared 8 bases from V and 2 bases from J, leaving 12 bases between. Germline V gene data show CDR1 as LNHDA and CDR2 as SQIVND (reference sequence). The CDR3 has 13 residues. DNA for the CDR3: TGTGCCAGTGCGATGACAGGCAACACTGAAGCTTTCTTT. Residues: CASAMTGNTEAFF.

This clone was seen more than once but under ten times. The V call is TRBV5-4, the J call TRBJ1-2, with TRBD1 identical over 7 bases. There are 15 residues in the CDR3. Germline V lookup: CDR1 SGHNT, CDR2 YYREEE (reference sequence). Trimming cost V 1 base and J 3 bases; bases outside gene matches: 6. The CDR3 region is CASSLRRGQDYGYTF. DNA for the CDR3: TGTGCCAGCAGCTTGAGAAGGGGGCAAGACTATGGCTACACCTTC.

This rearrangement joins TRBV25-1 to TRBJ1-3; TRBD1 is a possible D gene (5 bases). The CDR3 length is 12 residues. Germline CDR1 MGHDK, CDR2 SYGVNS. V lost 8 bases and J 4 bases, leaving 9 bases between the germline ends. The CDR3: CASGAEGNTIYF. The CDR3 nucleotides read TGTGCCAGCGGGGCTGAGGGAAACACCATATATTTT.

The sample holds a few counts of this clone. The chain uses TRBV18 and TRBJ1-3; 7 bases fit TRBD1. Unmatched junction bases numbered 8, after V lost 3 bases and J lost 0 bases. CDR3 length: 17 residues. The germline gives CDR1 KGHSH, CDR2 LQKENI. The CDR3 nucleotides read TGTGCCAGCTCACCGCGGGGACAGTTCTTCTCTGGAAACACCATATATTTT. This gives the protein CASSPRGQFFSGNTIYF.

The chain joins TRBV7-9 to TRBJ2-7, with TRBD2 matching 11 bases. Trimming at V came to 5 bases and at J to 7 bases, leaving 4 bases not matched to a gene. Germline assignment: CDR1 SEHNR and CDR2 FQNEAQ (reference sequence). This CDR3 region has 13 residues. CDR3 DNA sequence: TGTGCCAGCAGCATTAGCGGGAGGGGAGAGCAGTACTTC. Translation: CASSISGRGEQYF.

This sequence joins TRBV7-8 and TRBJ1-5; no clear D gene. The CDR3 sequence is 13 residues long. The V gene lost 2 bases and the J gene lost 8 bases, with 10 bases spanning the gap. Germline V gene sequence: CDR1 SGHVS, CDR2 FQNEAQ. The CDR3 here is CASSLNQEKPQHF. The DNA of the CDR3 is TGTGCCAGCAGCTTAAATCAGGAAAAGCCCCAGCATTTT.

The genes are TRBV19 and TRBJ2-1; 9 nucleotides agree with TRBD2. With V trimmed by 8 bases and J by 8 bases, 16 bases remained unmatched. The length of the CDR3 is 16 residues. Germline V gene data show CDR1 as LNHDA and CDR2 as SQIVND (reference sequence). The CDR3 is CASSQVLGGGVDEQFF. CDR3 DNA: TGTGCCAGTTCTCAGGTACTGGGCGGGGGGGTCGATGAGCAGTTCTTC.

The rearrangement uses TRBV21-1 and TRBJ2-7; TRBD2 is the table's D call and was not checked against the DNA. TRBV21-1 is a known pseudogene. The CDR3 has 15 amino acids. The CDR3 reads CASSKIVAGEREQYF. In DNA, the CDR3 is TGTGCCAGCAGCAAAATAGTAGCGGGAGAGCGAGAGCAGTACTTC.

The chain uses TRBV6-5 and TRBJ1-1, with 9 bases matching TRBD1. CDR1 and CDR2 (germline): MNHEY, SVGAGI. The CDR3 sequence is 13 residues long. V shed 6 bases, J shed 5 bases, and the junction held 4 bases outside the gene matches. The CDR3 DNA reads as TGTGCCAGCAGCGCAGACAGGGGGACTGAAGCTTTCTTT. It codes for CASSADRGTEAFF.

V usage is TRBV5-4 and J usage is TRBJ2-1; possibly TRBD2 for D (6 bases). CDR1 is SGHNT and CDR2 is YYREEE in the germline V gene (reference sequence). The CDR3 loop spans 14 amino acids. V was pared by 4 bases and J by 5 bases, with 13 bases between. The CDR3 nucleotides read TGTGCCAGCAGCACCGGAGGGGCCAACAATGAGCAGTTCTTC. As protein: CASSTGGANNEQFF. The full variable domain, completed using reference TRBV5-4 and TRBJ2-1, is ETGVTQSPTHLIKTRGQQVTLRCSSQSGHNTVSWYQQALGQGPQFIFQYYREEENGRGNFPPRFSGLQFPNYSSELNVNALELDDSALYLCASSTGGANNEQFFGPGTRLTVL.

The chain joins TRBV4-1 to TRBJ1-2, with D hard to call. The germline V and J ends were trimmed by 0 bases and 1 base, with 12 bases remaining between them. Germline V CDR1 and CDR2: MGHRA, YSYEKL. The CDR3 totals 16 residues. The DNA of the CDR3 is TGCGCCAGCAGCCAAGATCTTTGGGCACTTAACTATGGCTACACCTTC. Its translation: CASSQDLWALNYGYTF.

The chain recombines TRBV9 with TRBJ1-2; possible D gene TRBD1, 5 bases. The CDR3 contains 17 residues. V lost 0 bases and J lost 4, with 19 bases in between. Germline-derived CDR1 and CDR2 are SGDLS and YYNGEE. CDR3 loop: CASSVDQQATILYGYTF. The DNA for the CDR3 is TGTGCCAGCAGCGTAGACCAACAGGCAACTATCCTCTATGGCTACACCTTC. Drawing the rest from reference TRBV9 and TRBJ1-2, the complete variable domain is DSGVTQTPKHLITATGQRVTLRCSPRSGDLSVYWYQQSLDQGLQFLIQYYNGEERAKGNILERFSAQQFPDLHSELNLSSLELGDSALYFCASSVDQQATILYGYTFGSGTRLTVV.

V and J are TRBV11-2 and TRBJ2-1; 9 nucleotides align to TRBD1. Germline CDR1 reads SGHAT; CDR2 reads FQNNGV. With V trimmed by 5 bases and J by 4 bases, 9 bases remained unmatched. The CDR3 totals 16 residues. The CDR3 is CASSPLTGQGYNEQFF. CDR3 nucleotide sequence: TGTGCCAGCAGCCCCCTGACGGGACAGGGTTACAATGAGCAGTTCTTC.

V usage is TRBV9 and J usage is TRBJ1-3, with TRBD1 identical over 9 bases. Germline loops: CDR1 SGDLS, CDR2 YYNGEE. Trimming removed 4 bases from V and 4 bases from J; junction bases left unmatched: 6. This CDR3 has 15 residues. CDR3 amino acids: CASSFGTGSGNTIYF. The CDR3 region has the DNA TGTGCCAGCAGCTTCGGGACAGGGTCAGGAAACACCATATATTTT.

The V call is TRBV6-6, the J call TRBJ2-5; 8 bases align to TRBD2. Germline CDR1 and CDR2: MNHNY and SVGAGI (reference sequence). J was trimmed by 3 bases and V by 0 bases; bases with no gene match: 3. This CDR3 contains 15 residues. CDR3 DNA sequence: TGTGCCAGCAGTTACTCACGGGGGGGGAAAGAGACCCAGTACTTC. Its translation is CASSYSRGGKETQYF.

The rearrangement joins TRBV18 to TRBJ1-1; unclear D gene. CDR1 and CDR2 (germline): KGHSH, LQKENI. The CDR3 has 12 residues. The V and J ends lost 2 bases and 6 bases respectively, with 7 bases between them. Written as DNA, the CDR3 is TGTGCCAGCTCACCATACGCAGCTGAAGCTTTCTTT. It translates to CASSPYAAEAFF.

The chain uses TRBV7-2 and TRBJ2-7; TRBD2 agrees at 11 bases. V lost 4 bases and J lost 1; bases outside the gene matches: 6. The CDR3 is made up of 16 amino acids. CDR1 and CDR2 from the germline V gene are SGHTA and FQGNSA. CDR3 sequence (DNA): TGTGCCAGCAGCTCCCCGACTAGCGGGAATTCCTACGAGCAGTACTTC. It specifies CASSSPTSGNSYEQYF.

The rearrangement links TRBV27 to TRBJ1-2; D is ambiguous. Germline-derived CDR1 and CDR2 are MNHEY and SMNVEV (reference sequence). The CDR3 runs to 15 residues. V gave up 2 bases and J gave up 3 bases, with 13 bases separating them. The CDR3 DNA reads as TGTGCCAGCAGTTTAAATTCAGGAAGCTACTATGGCTACACCTTC. Its protein is CASSLNSGSYYGYTF.

Details on this clone: Different DNA sequences within this sample yield the same CDR3. The genes are TRBV9 and TRBJ1-5; possibly TRBD1 for D (5 bases). V was trimmed by 0 bases and J by 2 bases, leaving 9 bases between them. The CDR3 sequence is 15 residues long. Per the germline V gene, CDR1 is SGDLS and CDR2 is YYNGEE. The CDR3 DNA reads TGTGCCAGCAGCGTAGACGGGGGGGGCAATCAGCCCCAGCATTTT. Translating gives CASSVDGGGNQPQHF. The variable domain in full, completed from reference TRBV9 and TRBJ1-5, reads DSGVTQTPKHLITATGQRVTLRCSPRSGDLSVYWYQQSLDQGLQFLIQYYNGEERAKGNILERFSAQQFPDLHSELNLSSLELGDSALYFCASSVDGGGNQPQHFGDGTRLSIL.

The J gene is TRBJ1-4, the V gene TRBV28; TRBD1 agrees at 9 bases. The CDR3 is 14 amino acids. V lost 6 bases and J lost 8; bases outside the gene matches: 7. Germline V CDR1 and CDR2: MDHEN, SYDVKM. CDR3 nucleotides: TGTGCCAGCAGCTTAACAGGGGGCAGCGAAAAACTGTTTTTT. Its translation is CASSLTGGSEKLFF.

The J gene is TRBJ2-3, the V gene TRBV4-3, with 8 positions matching TRBD2. Germline lookup yields CDR1 LGHNA and CDR2 YSLEER. The junction had 18 bases not matched to a gene; V was cut back by 4 bases and J by 6 bases. The CDR3 length is 18 residues. The CDR3, as DNA: TGCGCCAGCAGCCCTTATCCACCTAGCGGGCCTCCTTTGGATACGCAGTATTTT. Encoded protein: CASSPYPPSGPPLDTQYF.